This T cell receptor beta chain derives from a study of T cells after yellow fever vaccination. Whole-study findings and limits: Abundant clonotypes (contaminants from the bulk population) could be present in FACS-sorted repertoires. Weaker, the secondary response peaked sooner, at day 5 versus 15. Re-detected after boosting: most primary clones, 96% of CD4 and around 86% of CD8.

Regarding this clonotype: Its antigen remains unknown.

TCRdb analysed the 5' RACE reads with MiXCR anew, one entry per CDR3 protein. The sample has 200,000 to 300,000 distinct CDR3 sequences, 10% to 15% seen once; the top ten hold less than 0.55%. The receptor was isolated from a man aged 25 to 45 who received the YFV17D yellow fever vaccine. The sample in question was CD4+ T cells sorted from PBMCs, obtained 45 days after the yellow fever booster vaccination.

CDR3 coding DNA: TGCGCCAGCAGCCAAGAATTGACGCTAGCGACCTACAATGAGCAGTTCTTC. This gives the protein CASSQELTLATYNEQFF. The chain has TRBV4-1 and TRBJ2-1; a weak D match, TRBD2 (6 bases). Trimming stripped 0 bases from V and 2 bases from J, with 14 bases between. CDR1 and CDR2 from the germline V gene are MGHRA and YSYEKL. This CDR3 contains 17 residues.